This TCR beta chain originates from a study of T-cell memory formation after mild COVID-19. In its sample, this clonotype was seen a few times. TCRdb re-analysed the 5' RACE reads in MiXCR, keeping a single row per CDR3 protein. Here the sample spans roughly 410,000 distinct CDR3 sequences, 20% to 25% being singletons. This CDR3 has 16 amino acids. Trimming took 3 bases from V and 1 from J, leaving 16 bases between them. Germline V lookup: CDR1 MGHDK, CDR2 SYGVNS. The rearrangement joins TRBV25-1 to TRBJ2-7, with D maybe TRBD1 (5 bases). The sequence was obtained from an adult woman who had mild COVID-19 (a few samples of this study predate the infection). Cell type and time point are not known. Specimen: PBMCs or a T cell subset sorted from them (not recorded which). The CDR3 spells CASSEVGGRGSYEQYF. The DNA of the CDR3 is TGTGCCAGCAGTGAGGTTGGTGGAAGGGGATCCTACGAGCAGTACTTC.